This T cell receptor (beta chain) was sequenced in a study of blood T cell repertoires in COVID-19. In the study overall: COVID-19 samples from acute and convalescent phases originated in the United States, Italy and Spain. T cells, B-cell-depleted T cells, or PBMCs supplied cDNA or gDNA.

The CDR3 totals 14 residues. The V end was cut by 3 bases, the J end by 5 bases, with 14 bases between. Germline-derived CDR1 and CDR2 are SGHNT and YYREEE (reference sequence). One Seattle source followed patients from active infection through their disease course. Authors' data handling: By means of reference gene primer amplification, nucleated cell counts were estimated. This table comes from immunoSEQ multiplex PCR, and its TCRdb copy is limited to in-frame clones, with some not included. V and J calls and clone size are those listed in that table; D and trimming were worked out from the DNA. The data show approximately 300,000 clones, nearly 90% seen once.

The rearrangement joins TRBV5-4 to TRBJ2-5; tentative D call: TRBD2 (6 bases). The sample taken for sequencing was peripheral blood. The clonotype comes from a woman aged 40 to 49 with COVID-19, enrolled during active disease. For the CDR3, the DNA is TGTGCCAGCAGCTCGTGGGGGGTTGGGGAGACCCAGTACTTC. It yields the protein CASSSWGVGETQYF.